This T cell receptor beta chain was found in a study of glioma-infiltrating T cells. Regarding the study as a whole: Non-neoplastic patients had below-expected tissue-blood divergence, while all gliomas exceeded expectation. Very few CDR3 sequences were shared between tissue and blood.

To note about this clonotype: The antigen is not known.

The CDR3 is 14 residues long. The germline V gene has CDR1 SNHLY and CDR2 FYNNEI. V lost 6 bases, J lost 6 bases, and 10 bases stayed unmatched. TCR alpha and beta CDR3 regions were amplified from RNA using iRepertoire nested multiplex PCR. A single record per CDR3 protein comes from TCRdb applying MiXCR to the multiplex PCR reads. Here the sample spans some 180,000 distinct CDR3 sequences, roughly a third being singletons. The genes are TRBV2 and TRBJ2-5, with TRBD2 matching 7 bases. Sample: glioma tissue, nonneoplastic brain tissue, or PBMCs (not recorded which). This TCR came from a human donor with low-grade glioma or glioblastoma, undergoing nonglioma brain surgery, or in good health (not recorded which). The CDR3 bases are TGTGCCAGCAGGGAGGGAGGGCTTTGGAAGACCCAGTACTTC. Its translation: CASREGGLWKTQYF.